The 16 T cell receptor beta chains below all came from one sample that was sequenced in a study of tumor-infiltrating lymphocytes in oesophageal squamous cell carcinoma. TCRdb independently ran MiXCR on the PCR reads; one entry per CDR3 protein. Of just over 15,000 distinct CDR3 sequences detected, approximately 50% appear once; the ten largest clones hold 16%. The sample comprised esophageal tumor tissue. The receptors here all came from a male donor with esophageal squamous cell carcinoma.

This clonotype was detected ten times or more. The CDR3 region is CASSLAGVPTEAFF. CDR3 nucleotide sequence: TGTGCCAGCAGCTTGGCAGGAGTGCCCACTGAAGCTTTCTTT. V and J are TRBV5-5 and TRBJ1-1; D remains unclear. Germline loops: CDR1 SGHKS, CDR2 YYEKEE (reference sequence). V shed 0 bases and J shed 4 bases, with 10 bases lying between them. The CDR3 is 14 residues long.

This clonotype came up a few times. The chain carries TRBV7-8 and TRBJ2-4; TRBD1 matches 7 bases. After removal of 1 base from V and 13 bases from J, the junction contained 7 bases not matched to a gene. The CDR3 contains 13 residues. CDR1 is SGHVS and CDR2 is FQNEAQ in the germline V gene. The CDR3 reads CASSLGRDRKQYF. The DNA for the CDR3 is TGTGCCAGCAGCTTAGGAAGGGACAGAAAACAGTACTTC. Full variable domain (rest looked up from reference TRBV7-8 and TRBJ2-4): GAGVSQSPRYKVAKRGQDVALRCDPISGHVSLFWYQQALGQGPEFLTYFQNEAQLDKSGLPSDRFFAERPEGSVSTLKIQRTQQEDSAVYLCASSLGRDRKQYFGAGTRLSVL.

V usage is TRBV27 and J usage is TRBJ2-5; 8 bases fit TRBD2. Gene TRBJ2-1 matches the end of the DNA better, so the J call may be wrong. The CDR3 consists of 12 residues. Germline assignment: CDR1 MNHEY and CDR2 SMNVEV (reference sequence). CDR3 nucleotides: TGTGCCAGCAGTCGAGCGGGGGAGGAGCAGTTCTTC. Protein sequence: CASSRAGEEQFF.

V gene TRBV5-1 combines with J gene TRBJ2-3; 7 positions agree with TRBD2. The CDR3 totals 14 residues. Losses at the gene ends were 0 bases for V and 4 bases for J; bases not matched to a gene: 2. Germline-derived CDR1 and CDR2 are SGHRS and YFSETQ. The CDR3, as DNA: TGCGCCAGCAGCTTGGGGCGGGAGCCAGATACGCAGTATTTT. Translation gives CASSLGREPDTQYF.

This clonotype came up many times. This chain uses TRBV5-1 with TRBJ2-5; D tentatively reads TRBD1 or TRBD2 (5 bases each). Germline-derived CDR1 and CDR2 are SGHRS and YFSETQ. CDR3 size: 14 residues. Trimming took 0 bases from V and 1 from J, leaving 7 bases between them. The CDR3 reads CASSLGGFQETQYF. In DNA, the CDR3 is TGCGCCAGCAGCTTGGGGGGGTTCCAAGAGACCCAGTACTTC. Drawing the rest from reference TRBV5-1 and TRBJ2-5, the complete variable domain is KAGVTQTPRYLIKTRGQQVTLSCSPISGHRSVSWYQQTPGQGLQFLFEYFSETQRNKGNFPGRFSGRQFSNSRSEMNVSTLELGDSALYLCASSLGGFQETQYFGPGTRLLVL.

The rearrangement links TRBV7-2 to TRBJ2-7; 8 bases map to TRBD2. V lost 4 bases and J lost 4; bases outside the gene matches: 12. The CDR3 extends over 16 amino acids. In germline, CDR1 is SGHTA, CDR2 FQGNSA. The CDR3 DNA is TGTGCCAGCAGCTATCGTAGCGGGGCGGCCTTTTACGAGCAGTACTTC. This codes for CASSYRSGAAFYEQYF.

The chain combines TRBV7-6 with TRBJ2-1, with D perhaps TRBD2 (5 bases). The CDR3 contains 12 residues. Looked up from germline, CDR1 is SGHVS and CDR2 is FNYEAQ. The V gene lost 4 bases and the J gene lost 5 bases, with 6 bases spanning the gap. The CDR3 DNA follows: TGTGCCAGCAGCTCCGGGAACAATGAGCAGTTCTTC. Translated: CASSSGNNEQFF.

The chain links TRBV7-4 to TRBJ2-7; 9 nucleotides align to TRBD1. The DNA end is more similar to TRBJ1-2, so the J call may be wrong. Germline V lookup: CDR1 SGHVT, CDR2 SQSDAQ. There are 14 residues in the CDR3. The CDR3 reads CASSPTGGVYGYTF. As DNA, the CDR3 is TGTGCCAGCAGCCCTACAGGGGGCGTCTATGGCTACACCTTC.

The V gene is TRBV6-2 or TRBV6-3, the J gene TRBJ2-1, with 9 bases matching TRBD1. CDR1 is MNHEY and CDR2 is SVGEGT in the germline V gene. The CDR3 contains 14 residues. Unmatched junction bases numbered 4, after V lost 4 bases and J lost 6 bases. The CDR3 region is CASSSSTGGNEQFF. CDR3 in DNA: TGTGCCAGCAGTTCCTCGACAGGGGGCAATGAGCAGTTCTTC.

This clonotype was recorded many times. This chain joins TRBV28 and TRBJ2-7, with 7 bases that match TRBD2. Germline V lookup: CDR1 MDHEN, CDR2 SYDVKM. The CDR3 length is 14 residues. J was trimmed by 6 bases and V by 8 bases; bases with no gene match: 13. DNA of the CDR3: TGTGCCAGCCGACCATACGGGGGGAAGGGCGAGCAGTACTTC. It translates to CASRPYGGKGEQYF.

For this clonotype: Because the CDR3's place on the DNA is in doubt, the DNA is left out and the CDR3 is given as listed by TCRdb. The genes are TRBV7-1 and TRBJ2-6; TRBD1, the table's D call, was not compared with the DNA. TRBV7-1 is identified as an open reading frame with a role that is uncertain. The CDR3 has 15 residues if both end residues are counted. The CDR3 sequence is CASSGQGKLRAVLRF.

The V gene is TRBV7-9, the J gene TRBJ2-5; the match to TRBD2 covers 11 bases. V trimming: 3 bases; J trimming: 4 bases; junction bases outside the gene matches: 7. CDR1 SEHNR and CDR2 FQNEAQ come from the germline V gene (reference sequence). The length of the CDR3 is 16 residues. The CDR3, as DNA: TGTGCCAGCAGCTTCCATTTAGCGGGGGGGGGAGAGACCCAGTACTTC. Translated: CASSFHLAGGGETQYF.

This clonotype has more than one count but fewer than ten. The genes are TRBV7-6 and TRBJ2-3; 10 nucleotides match TRBD2. This CDR3 is built from 18 residues. In germline, CDR1 is SGHVS, CDR2 FNYEAQ. Trimming cost V 5 bases and J 3 bases; bases outside gene matches: 14. CDR3 region: CASSPRLTGTSATDTQYF. CDR3 DNA sequence: TGTGCCAGCAGCCCGCGACTCACCGGGACTAGCGCGACAGATACGCAGTATTTT.

In nucleotides, the CDR3 is TGTGCCAGCAGCCATACCGGGACTAGCGTTTACAATGAGCAGTTCTTC. Amino acids: CASSHTGTSVYNEQFF. This chain links TRBV7-2 with TRBJ2-7, with 10 positions matching TRBD2. The J call is in doubt because the DNA end fits TRBJ2-1 better. Germline CDR1 and CDR2: SGHTA and FQGNSA. The CDR3 consists of 16 residues.

This clonotype was detected many times. The genes are TRBV19 and TRBJ2-1; weak D call: TRBD1 (5 bases). The CDR3 totals 14 residues. CDR1 and CDR2 (germline): LNHDA, SQIVND (reference sequence). The V end lost 3 bases, the J end lost 4 bases, and 10 bases lay between the germline ends. The CDR3 reads CASSIANRYNEQFF. In DNA, the CDR3 is TGTGCCAGTAGTATCGCCAACAGGTACAATGAGCAGTTCTTC. The full variable domain, its missing parts supplied by reference TRBV19 and TRBJ2-1, is DGGITQSPKYLFRKEGQNVTLSCEQNLNHDAMYWYRQDPGQGLRLIYYSQIVNDFQKGDIAEGYSVSREKKESFPLTVTSAQKNPTAFYLCASSIANRYNEQFFGPGTRLTVL.

The gene calls are TRBV10-3 and TRBJ1-6; a possible D gene is TRBD1 (6 bases). Trimming took 8 bases from V and 5 from J, leaving 16 bases between them. The CDR3 totals 15 residues. Germline CDR1 ENHRY, CDR2 SYGVKD. CDR3 region: CAIRTGGHDNSPLHF. The CDR3 DNA follows: TGTGCCATCCGTACTGGGGGACACGATAATTCACCCCTCCACTTT.